This T cell receptor (beta chain) was found in a study of blood T cell repertoires in COVID-19. In the study overall: Italy, Spain and the United States were the sources of the convalescent and acute COVID-19 samples.

In the authors' methods: By means of reference gene primer amplification, nucleated cell counts were estimated. Here immunoSEQ multiplex PCR was the method, and the copy in TCRdb shows in-frame clones only, minus some. V and J calls and clone size are as listed in that table; D and trimming were resolved from the DNA. The sample gives under 250,000 clones, approximately 78% of which show up once; less than 3.5% is in the top ten. The length of the CDR3 is 14 residues. Germline lookup yields CDR1 SGHKS and CDR2 YYEKEE (reference sequence). The V and J ends lost 4 bases and 2 bases, in that order; junction bases with no gene match: 5.

The rearrangement joins TRBV5-5 to TRBJ2-7; 8 bases match TRBD1. The sequence was obtained from a woman in her late teens or twenties with acute or convalescent COVID-19. The material sequenced was peripheral blood. This CDR3 is CASSRDRTTYEQYF. The CDR3 DNA is TGTGCCAGCAGCCGGGACAGGACCACCTACGAGCAGTACTTC. The full variable domain, in which reference TRBV5-5 and TRBJ2-7 provide the parts outside the CDR3, is DAGVTQSPTHLIKTRGQQVTLRCSPISGHKSVSWYQQVLGQGPQFIFQYYEKEERGRGNFPDRFSARQFPNYSSELNVNALLLGDSALYLCASSRDRTTYEQYFGPGTRLTVT.